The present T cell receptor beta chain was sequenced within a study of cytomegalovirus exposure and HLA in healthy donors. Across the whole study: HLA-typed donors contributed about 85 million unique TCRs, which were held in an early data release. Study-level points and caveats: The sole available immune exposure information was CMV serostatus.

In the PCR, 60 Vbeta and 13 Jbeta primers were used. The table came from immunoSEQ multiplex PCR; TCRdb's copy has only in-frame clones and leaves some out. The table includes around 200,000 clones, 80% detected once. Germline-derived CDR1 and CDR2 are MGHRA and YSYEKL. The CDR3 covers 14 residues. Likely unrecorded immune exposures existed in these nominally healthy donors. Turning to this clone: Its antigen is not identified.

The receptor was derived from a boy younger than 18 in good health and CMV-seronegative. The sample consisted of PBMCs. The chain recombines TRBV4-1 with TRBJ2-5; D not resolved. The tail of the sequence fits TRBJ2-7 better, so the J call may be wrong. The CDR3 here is CASSLLLPSYEQYF. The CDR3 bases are TGCGCCAGCAGCCTCCTACTTCCCTCCTACGAGCAGTACTTC.